This T cell receptor beta chain is drawn from a study of CD8 T cells in Susac syndrome. Findings and caveats of the study: The TCR sequencing and HLA analysis in the study involved a relatively small number of individuals, as the study acknowledged.

Details on this clonotype: Its target is not known.

Random hexamers were used to reverse transcribe the RNA input (about 0.45 to 1 ug). Across 54 Vbeta and 13 Jbeta, immunoSEQ multiplex PCR amplified TCR beta CDR3. TCRdb used MiXCR to reprocess the immunoSEQ multiplex PCR reads, holding one entry per CDR3 protein. The sample comprises 200,000 to 250,000 distinct CDR3 sequences, 95% of which are singletons, and 0.085% to 0.095% rests with the top ten. The V gene's germline CDR1 is MNHNY and CDR2 SVGAGI (reference sequence). The CDR3 totals 13 residues. Trimming cost V 4 bases and J 1 base, with 7 bases left between them. Sequencing of TCR beta was carried out in blood CD8+ and CD4+ T cells. TEMRA cells were FACS-enriched, unlike CD8+ and CD4+ T cells, which were negatively isolated.

This chain joins TRBV6-6 and TRBJ1-1, with D uncertain. What was sequenced was CD4+ T cells from PBMCs. This TCR was sampled from a human donor with multiple sclerosis. CDR3 residues: CASSWGGNTEAFF. The CDR3, as DNA: TGTGCCAGCAGTTGGGGTGGGAACACTGAAGCTTTCTTT.